Presented here are 7 T cell receptor beta chains from one specimen sequenced in a study of response to subunit inactivated influenza vaccine. One entry per CDR3 protein, called by TCRdb with MiXCR from the RT-PCR reads. The repertoire consists of about 540,000 distinct CDR3 sequences, with under 30% occurring once and the leading ten covering 2.8%. This same sample was also part of a study on T cells expressing NK-cell markers. Turning to that study: 5'RACE template switching built TCR beta cDNA with unique molecular identifiers.

The sequences come from CD4+ T cells sorted from PBMCs, collected about 13 days after vaccination. The origin of the receptors is a man aged 45-65 years who received an inactivated influenza vaccine.

The chain is built from TRBV3-1 and TRBJ2-7, with D uncertain. CDR1 LGHDT and CDR2 YNNKEL come from the germline V gene (reference sequence). Trimming pared 1 base from V and 6 bases from J, leaving 19 bases between. CDR3 length equals 16 residues. The CDR3 region has the DNA TGTGCCAGCAGCCAAGGTCAGACAAGGACCTCCGGCGAGCAGTACTTC. This translates into CASSQGQTRTSGEQYF.

This clonotype was seen only a few times. The V call is TRBV5-1, the J call TRBJ2-1; TRBD2 matches at 9 bases. Per the germline V gene, CDR1 is SGHRS and CDR2 is YFSETQ. The CDR3 has 16 residues. J lost 0 bases, V lost 2 bases, and 3 bases had no gene match. CDR3 DNA: TGCGCCAGCAGCTTAACTAGCGGGTACTCCTACAATGAGCAGTTCTTC. Its translation is CASSLTSGYSYNEQFF.

The genes are TRBV12-3 or TRBV12-4 and TRBJ2-1; 10 bases match TRBD2. V shed 6 bases and J 8 bases; nucleotides not matched to a gene: 10. The CDR3 runs to 15 residues. For the CDR3, the DNA is TGTGCCAGCAGAAGGACTAGCGGAGGCCTTGATGAGCAGTTCTTC. It translates to CASRRTSGGLDEQFF.

The rearrangement uses TRBV12-3 or TRBV12-4 and TRBJ2-5, with D tentatively TRBD1 or TRBD2 (5 bases each). The CDR3 extends over 15 amino acids. Trimming took 2 bases from V and 2 from J, leaving 12 bases between them. CDR3 sequence (DNA): TGTGCCAGCAGTTTATTGGGGGATTCACAAGAGACCCAGTACTTC. This gives the protein CASSLLGDSQETQYF.

This clonotype occurred a few times. The rearrangement links TRBV19 to TRBJ1-5; 7 nucleotides line up with TRBD1. The V and J ends lost 4 bases and 3 bases, in that order; junction bases with no gene match: 9. Germline V gives CDR1 LNHDA, CDR2 SQIVND (reference sequence). CDR3 length: 16 residues. For the CDR3, the DNA is TGTGCCAGTAGTACAACGGGACAGACCCACAATCAGCCCCAGCATTTT. This sequence encodes CASSTTGQTHNQPQHF.

The gene calls are TRBV20-1 and TRBJ1-5; a weak D match, TRBD1 (5 bases). This CDR3 is 14 amino acids long. Trimming stripped 3 bases from V and 4 bases from J, with 13 bases between. The germline V gene has CDR1 DFQATT and CDR2 SNEGSKA (reference sequence). Here the CDR3 reads CSASQGRQNQPQHF. Written as DNA, the CDR3 is TGCAGTGCTAGCCAGGGTCGGCAAAATCAGCCCCAGCATTTT.

This clonotype has more than one count but fewer than ten. The chain is built from TRBV6-1 and TRBJ2-2; D gene ambiguous. Germline V CDR1 and CDR2: MNHNS, SASEGT. The germline V and J ends were trimmed by 0 bases and 1 base, with 3 bases remaining between them. This CDR3 region has 14 residues. Written as DNA, the CDR3 is TGTGCCAGCAGTGAAGCCTGGAACACCGGGGAGCTGTTTTTT. Its translation: CASSEAWNTGELFF.